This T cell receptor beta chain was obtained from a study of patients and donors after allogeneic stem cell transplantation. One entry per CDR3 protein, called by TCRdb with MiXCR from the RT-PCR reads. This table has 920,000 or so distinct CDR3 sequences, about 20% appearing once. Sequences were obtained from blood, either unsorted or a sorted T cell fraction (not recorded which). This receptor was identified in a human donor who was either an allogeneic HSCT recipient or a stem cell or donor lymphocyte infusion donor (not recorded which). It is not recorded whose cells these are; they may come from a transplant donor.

The CDR3 sequence: CASQPPRGAPSEQYF. CDR3 sequence (DNA): TGTGCCAGCCAGCCCCCTCGGGGGGCCCCGTCCGAGCAGTACTTC. This chain uses TRBV6-1 with TRBJ2-7; D might be TRBD2 (7 bases). Germline lookup yields CDR1 MNHNS and CDR2 SASEGT. The CDR3 spans 15 residues. V was clipped by 8 bases and J by 6 bases, with 23 bases between them.